Below, one TCR beta chain is given with its context. Its antigen is not known. At one of its ends the junction is not consistent with the germline gene, which may arise from a read error. This CDR3 contains 9 residues. The germline V gene encodes CDR1 LNHNV and CDR2 YYDKDF (reference sequence). These data belong to a study of T cell repertoires in cytomegalovirus infection. The overall study: Use of recently identified HLA-C-restricted and well-studied HLA-B-restricted CMV epitopes was part of the study. Whole-study findings and limits: CMV-specific TCR beta clonotypes restricted by HLA-C were the ones dominating the ex vivo response.

TCRdb re-called the reads through MiXCR, storing one row per CDR3 protein. The profile shows about 900,000 distinct CDR3 sequences, roughly 31% of them singletons. This clonotype was obtained from a human donor in good health (CMV status not recorded). Some clones in this sample may be carry-over from other donors' samples. V is TRBV15 and J is TRBJ1-5; D not certain. The sequenced sample was cultured CD8+ T cells from PBMCs, obtained from culture after CMV antigen stimulation. This CDR3 is CTTGQPQHF. In DNA, the CDR3 is TGTACCACCGGGCAGCCCCAGCATTTT.